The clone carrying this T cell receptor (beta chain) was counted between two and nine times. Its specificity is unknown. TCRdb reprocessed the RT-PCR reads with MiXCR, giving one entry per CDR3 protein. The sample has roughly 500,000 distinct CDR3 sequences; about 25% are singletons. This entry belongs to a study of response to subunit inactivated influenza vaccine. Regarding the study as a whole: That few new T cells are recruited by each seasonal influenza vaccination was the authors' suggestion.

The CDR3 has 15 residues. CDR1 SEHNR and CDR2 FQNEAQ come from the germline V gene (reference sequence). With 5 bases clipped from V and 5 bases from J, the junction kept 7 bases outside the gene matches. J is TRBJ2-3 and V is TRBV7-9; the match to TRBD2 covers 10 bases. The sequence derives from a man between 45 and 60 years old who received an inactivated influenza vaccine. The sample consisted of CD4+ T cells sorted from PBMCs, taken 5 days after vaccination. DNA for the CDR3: TGTGCCAGCAGCCGGACTAGCGGTCTAGGAGATACGCAGTATTTT. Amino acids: CASSRTSGLGDTQYF. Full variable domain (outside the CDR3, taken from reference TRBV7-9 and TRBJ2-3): DTGVSQNPRHKITKRGQNVTFRCDPISEHNRLYWYRQTLGQGPEFLTYFQNEAQLEKSRLLSDRFSAERPKGSFSTLEIQRTEQGDSAMYLCASSRTSGLGDTQYFGPGTRLTVL.